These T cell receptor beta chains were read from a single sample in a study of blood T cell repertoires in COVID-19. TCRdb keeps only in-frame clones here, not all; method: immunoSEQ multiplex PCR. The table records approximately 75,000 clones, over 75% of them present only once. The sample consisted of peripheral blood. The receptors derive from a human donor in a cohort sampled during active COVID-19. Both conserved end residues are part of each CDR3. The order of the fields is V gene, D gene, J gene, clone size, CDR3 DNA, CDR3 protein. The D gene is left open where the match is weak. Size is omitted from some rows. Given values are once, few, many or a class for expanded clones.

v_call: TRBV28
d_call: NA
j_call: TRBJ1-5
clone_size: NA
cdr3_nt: TGTGCCAGCAAGACCCCGGGGCAGCCCCAGCATTTT
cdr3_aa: CASKTPGQPQHF

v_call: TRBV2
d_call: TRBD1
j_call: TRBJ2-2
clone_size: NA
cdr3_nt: TGTGCCAGCAGAGGACAGGGGGCGGTCGGGGAGCTGTTTTTT
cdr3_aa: CASRGQGAVGELFF

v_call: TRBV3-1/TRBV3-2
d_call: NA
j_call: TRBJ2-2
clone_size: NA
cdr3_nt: TGTGCCAGCAGCCAGACCGGGACACTAGTCGGGGAGCTGTTTTTT
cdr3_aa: CASSQTGTLVGELFF

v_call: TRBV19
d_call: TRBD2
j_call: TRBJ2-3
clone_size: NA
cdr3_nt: TGTGCCAGTAGTATCCGCAGCGGGGGGTCACGGGATACGCAGTATTTT
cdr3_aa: CASSIRSGGSRDTQYF

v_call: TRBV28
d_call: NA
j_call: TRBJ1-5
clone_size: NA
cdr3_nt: TGTGCCAGCCGCAGAACGGGGGGGGATGGCAATCAGCCCCAGCATTTT
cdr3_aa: CASRRTGGDGNQPQHF

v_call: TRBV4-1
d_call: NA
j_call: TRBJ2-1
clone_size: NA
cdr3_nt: TGCGCCAGCAGCCAACCAGACACTCCCTACAATGAGCAGTTCTTC
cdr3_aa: CASSQPDTPYNEQFF

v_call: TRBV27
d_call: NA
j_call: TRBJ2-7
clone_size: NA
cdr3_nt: TGTGCCAGCAGTTTAAGGGGAACCTACGAGCAGTACTTC
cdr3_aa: CASSLRGTYEQYF

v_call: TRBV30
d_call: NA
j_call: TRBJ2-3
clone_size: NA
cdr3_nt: TGTGCCTGGCGTGGTGGAGGGGTCGGCACAGATACGCAGTATTTT
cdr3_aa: CAWRGGGVGTDTQYF

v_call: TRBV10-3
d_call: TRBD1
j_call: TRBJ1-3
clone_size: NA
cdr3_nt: TGTGCCATCAGTCGCTCCGGGACAGATTCCTCAAACACCATATATTTT
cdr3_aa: CAISRSGTDSSNTIYF

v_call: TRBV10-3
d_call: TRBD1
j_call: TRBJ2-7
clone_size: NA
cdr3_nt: TGTGCCAGCAAGGGGGCCTCCTACGAGCAGTACTTC
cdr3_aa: CASKGASYEQYF

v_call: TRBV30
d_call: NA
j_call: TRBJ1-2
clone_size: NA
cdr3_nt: TGTGCCTGGAACAGATATGGCTACACCTTC
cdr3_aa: CAWNRYGYTF

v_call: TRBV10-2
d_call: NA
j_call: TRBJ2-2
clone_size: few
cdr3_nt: TGCGCCAGCAGTGAACAGGGTCCCGGTGGGGAGCTGTTTTTT
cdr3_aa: CASSEQGPGGELFF

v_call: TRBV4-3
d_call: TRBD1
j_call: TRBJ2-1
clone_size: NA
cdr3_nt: TGCGCCAGCAGCCGAAGGACAGGGAACGAGCAGTTCTTC
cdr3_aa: CASSRRTGNEQFF

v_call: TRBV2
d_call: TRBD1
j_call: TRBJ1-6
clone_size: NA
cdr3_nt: TGTGCCAGCACCGTGGGACAGTATAATTCACCCCTCCACTTT
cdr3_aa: CASTVGQYNSPLHF

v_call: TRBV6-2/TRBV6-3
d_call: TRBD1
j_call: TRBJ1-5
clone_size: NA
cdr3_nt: TGTGCCAGCAGTCCAGCCGGGACAGGGGGCAACAATCAGCCCCAGCATTTT
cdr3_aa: CASSPAGTGGNNQPQHF

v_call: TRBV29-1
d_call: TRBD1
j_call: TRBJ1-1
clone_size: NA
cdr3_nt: TGCAGCGTTGAAGGTGAGGGGGCAGGTGAAGCTTTCTTT
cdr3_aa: CSVEGEGAGEAFF

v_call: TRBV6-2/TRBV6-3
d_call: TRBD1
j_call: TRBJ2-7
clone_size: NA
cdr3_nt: TGTGCCAGCAGTTATGGGACAGGGGGCCTCTACGAGCAGTACTTC
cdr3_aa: CASSYGTGGLYEQYF

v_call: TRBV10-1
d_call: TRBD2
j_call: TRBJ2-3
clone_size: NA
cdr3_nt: TGCGCCAGCAGTGACAACGGACTAGCGGGGGGTCAGGATACGCAGTATTTT
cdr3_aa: CASSDNGLAGGQDTQYF

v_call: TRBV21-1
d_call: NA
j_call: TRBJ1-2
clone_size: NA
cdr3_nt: TGTGCCACACCTCGGGGGGACTATGGCTACACCTTC
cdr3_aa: CATPRGDYGYTF

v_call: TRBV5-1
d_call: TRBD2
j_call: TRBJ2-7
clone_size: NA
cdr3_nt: TGCGCCAGCAGCTTCGGGGGAGGGTACGAGCAGTACTTC
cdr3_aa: CASSFGGGYEQYF

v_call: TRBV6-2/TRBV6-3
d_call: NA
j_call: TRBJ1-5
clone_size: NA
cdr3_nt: TGTGCCAGCAGCAGCCTTCTGGAGGGGTGGGTTAGAGACGATAGCAATCAGCCCCAGCATTTT
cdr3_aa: CASSSLLEGWVRDDSNQPQHF

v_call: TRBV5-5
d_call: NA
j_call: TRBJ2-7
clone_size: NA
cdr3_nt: TGTGCCAGCAGCCACTCCTACGAGCAGTACTTC
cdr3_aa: CASSHSYEQYF

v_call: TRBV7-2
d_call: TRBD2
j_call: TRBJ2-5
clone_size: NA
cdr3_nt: TGTGCCAGCAGCTTTGGACTAGCGGGGGGAGAGGGGACCCAGTACTTC
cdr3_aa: CASSFGLAGGEGTQYF

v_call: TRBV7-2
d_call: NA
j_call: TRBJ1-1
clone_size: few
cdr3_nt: TGTGCCAGCAGGCCAGGAGGGACTGAAGCTTTCTTT
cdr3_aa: CASRPGGTEAFF

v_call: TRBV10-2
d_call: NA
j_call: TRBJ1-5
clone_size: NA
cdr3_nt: TGCGCCAGCAGACAGGGCGGAGATCAGCCCCAGCATTTT
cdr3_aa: CASRQGGDQPQHF

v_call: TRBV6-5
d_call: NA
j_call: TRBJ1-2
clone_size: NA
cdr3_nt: TGTGCCATCAATTTTGAGCCGGGGAGTTATGGCTACACCTTC
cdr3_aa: CAINFEPGSYGYTF

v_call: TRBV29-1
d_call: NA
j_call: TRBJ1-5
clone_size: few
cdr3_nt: TGCAGCGTACAGGGTACTGACAATCAGCCCCAGCATTTT
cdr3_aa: CSVQGTDNQPQHF

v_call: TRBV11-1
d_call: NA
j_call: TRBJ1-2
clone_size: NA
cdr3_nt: TGTGCCAGCAGCTTAGACCGGGACTATGGCTACACCTTC
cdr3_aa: CASSLDRDYGYTF